These 12 T cell receptor beta chains originate from one sample sequenced in a study of molecular identifiers for immune sequencing clone quantification (dated by TCRdb to the late 2010s). The library was made by PCR. Sequenced on a NextSeq 500. Through fastp at Q25 and MiXCR, TCRdb rebuilt clones from the public reads, retaining in-frame beta chains. CDR3 protein duplicates are merged, each entry listing the most common genes and DNA. The sample has under 350,000 distinct CDR3 sequences on record, roughly a quarter of them singletons. Approximately 0.74% of the sample goes to the ten largest clones. The sequenced sample was naive CD8+ T cells from blood, with Jurkat cell RNA spiked in. Taken with the paper, the label for cell subset or site translates to: FACS-sorted CD8+CD4-CCR7+CD45RA+ naive T cells. These receptors were collected from a human donor in good health. Some libraries in this study had Jurkat cell RNA spiked in.

The chain carries TRBV12-3 or TRBV12-4 and TRBJ2-5; 10 bases agree with TRBD2. J was trimmed by 4 bases and V by 6 bases; bases with no gene match: 8. CDR3 length equals 15 residues. The chain's CDR3 is CASSRSGGALETQYF. The CDR3 DNA follows: TGTGCCAGCAGCAGGAGCGGGGGGGCCTTAGAGACCCAGTACTTC.

As concerns this clonotype: Relative to the germline gene, one junction end is altered; a read error may explain this. This chain links TRBV20-1 with TRBJ2-7; 11 bases match TRBD1. Germline V lookup: CDR1 DFQATT, CDR2 SNEGSKA (reference sequence). This CDR3 contains 16 residues. The CDR3 sequence is CSARADPGQGAYEQYF. In DNA form, the CDR3 reads TGCAGTGCAAGAGCAGATCCGGGACAGGGGGCCTACGAGCAGTACTTC.

Comments on this clonotype: Given the absence of the conserved phenylalanine or tryptophan at the CDR3 end, a read error is likely. DNA of the CDR3: TGTGCCTCCGCGGGGTTCGGTCGACAAGAGACCCAGTACCTC. The encoded protein is CASAGFGRQETQYL. The rearrangement uses TRBV2 and TRBJ2-5; tentatively, D is TRBD2 (6 bases). The CDR3 is 14 residues long. Trimming took off 11 bases at V and 2 bases at J, with 18 bases between the two ends. CDR1 is SNHLY, CDR2 FYNNEI, per germline.

This clonotype has a count of ten or more. The chain carries TRBV5-5 and TRBJ2-3; possible D gene TRBD1, 5 bases. From germline, CDR1 is SGHKS and CDR2 YYEKEE (reference sequence). The CDR3 is made up of 12 amino acids. V lost 2 bases to trimming and J lost 5 bases, with 6 bases between them. Written as DNA, the CDR3 is TGTGCCAGCAGCTTTACAGGAGATACGCAGTATTTT. Translated: CASSFTGDTQYF.

Concerning this clonotype itself: One base away lies a much larger clone, so this may be a sequencing read error. V is TRBV4-3 and J is TRBJ1-6; no reliable D call. The CDR3 loop spans 15 amino acids. The V gene's germline CDR1 is LGHNA and CDR2 YSLEER. V was pared by 4 bases and J by 9 bases, with 16 bases between. The CDR3 bases are TGCGCCAGCAGCCCAGATTCGGGGAACGGTTCACCCCTCCACTTT. It yields the protein CASSPDSGNGSPLHF.

The chain recombines TRBV11-1 with TRBJ1-2; no definite D call. The CDR3 is 13 residues long. Germline values: CDR1 SGHAT, CDR2 FQDESV (reference sequence). Trimming cost V 4 bases and J 2 bases, with 8 bases left between them. Here the CDR3 reads CASSSAENYGYTF. The CDR3 nucleotides read TGTGCCAGCAGCTCCGCAGAAAACTATGGCTACACCTTC.

The chain is built from TRBV5-4 and TRBJ2-7; D assignment may be TRBD1 or TRBD2 (6 bases each). The V gene lost 4 bases and the J gene lost 0 bases, with 14 bases spanning the gap. CDR1 and CDR2 (germline): SGHNT, YYREEE (reference sequence). This CDR3 region has 15 residues. As DNA, the CDR3 is TGTGCCAGCAGCCTACTAGGGGGAGGCTCCTACGAGCAGTACTTC. Translating gives CASSLLGGGSYEQYF.

This clonotype was counted ten times or more. The V call is TRBV28, the J call TRBJ1-2; maybe TRBD1 (5 bases). The CDR3 length is 15 residues. The V gene's germline CDR1 is MDHEN and CDR2 SYDVKM. The ends were cut back, 6 bases at V and 0 bases at J, with 14 bases in the middle. CDR3 sequence reads: CASSPGTKANYGYTF. In DNA form, the CDR3 reads TGTGCCAGCAGCCCCGGGACCAAAGCTAACTATGGCTACACCTTC.

Concerning this clonotype: This may be a read error: a much more frequent sequence differs by one nucleotide. The V and J genes are TRBV7-6 and TRBJ2-3; D is undetermined. CDR3 length equals 15 residues. Germline V gene data show CDR1 as SGHVS and CDR2 as FNYEAQ. The CDR3 region is CASSSKPSGTDKQYF. As DNA, the CDR3 is TGTGCCAGCAGCTCCAAGCCTTCGGGCACAGATAAGCAGTATTTT.

This clonotype was counted ten times or more. The chain carries TRBV7-6 and TRBJ1-6; 7 bases map to TRBD1. CDR1 and CDR2 from the germline V gene are SGHVS and FNYEAQ. The CDR3 sequence is 14 residues long. V was clipped by 1 base and J by 10 bases; unmatched bases: 4. CDR3 protein: CASSLGGQASPLHF. CDR3 nucleotides: TGTGCCAGCAGCTTAGGCGGACAGGCCTCACCCCTCCACTTT.

In this sample, this clonotype turned up many times. The V call is TRBV4-3, the J call TRBJ2-7; 10 positions match TRBD1. The germline CDR1 and CDR2 sequences are LGHNA and YSLEER. J lost 7 bases, V lost 4 bases, and 7 bases had no gene match. CDR3 length equals 14 residues. As DNA, the CDR3 is TGCGCCAGCAGCCGCGGGACAGGGGTTGAGGAGCAGTACTTC. This gives the protein CASSRGTGVEEQYF.

With respect to this clonotype: A single base separates this from a much larger clone, so it may be a read error. The chain is built from TRBV6-1 and TRBJ1-1, with D perhaps matching TRBD1 (5 bases). The CDR3 consists of 13 residues. From germline, CDR1 is MNHNS and CDR2 SASEGT. CDR3 loop: CASSGRRDRESFF. Written as DNA, the CDR3 is TGTGCCAGCAGTGGTCGTCGGGACCGTGAATCTTTCTTT.